This T cell receptor (beta chain) appears in the sequencing data of a study of breast tumors, draining lymph nodes, adjacent tissues. General observations from the study: Compared with lymph nodes, tumors were less diverse; compared with nontumor tissue, more. Tumor and nontumor repertoires were significantly more similar in luminal-like than in basal-like breast cancer. Most tumor T cells seemingly derive from lymph node, then expand in tumor.

TCRdb re-analysed the multiplex PCR reads in MiXCR, keeping a single row per CDR3 protein. The repertoire holds 200,000 to 300,000 distinct CDR3 sequences, with 30% as singletons. This clonotype was seen at least ten times. Its antigen remains unidentified. The lymph nodes were axillary draining lymph nodes from breast cancer patients. The V end was cut by 3 bases, the J end by 5 bases, with 12 bases between. There are 14 residues in the CDR3. The chain uses TRBV12-3 or TRBV12-4 and TRBJ2-3; D gene ambiguous. Input material: axillary lymph node tissue. The TCR was taken from a female donor with breast cancer. Some clones in this sample may be carry-over from other donors' samples. CDR3 sequence reads: CASSFGNEGDTQYF. CDR3 coding DNA: TGTGCCAGCAGTTTTGGTAATGAAGGAGATACGCAGTATTTT.